The clone carrying this TCR beta chain has a handful of counts. The antigen is not known. The CDR3 loop spans 15 amino acids. The germline V gene encodes CDR1 MNHNY and CDR2 SVGAGI (reference sequence). The germline V and J ends were trimmed by 5 bases and 2 bases, with 16 bases remaining between them. This entry belongs to a study of blood T cells in healthy people across ages. Study-level results: Naive and antigen-experienced cells could not be conclusively compared, given unsorted PBMCs.

A second PCR, run for about 7 to 11 cycles, used a sample-barcoded 5' primer plus a J-beta primer mix. TCRdb passed the 5' RACE reads through MiXCR, listing each CDR3 protein once. The repertoire holds about 730,000 distinct CDR3 sequences, 40% to 45% seen once, with around 20% in the top ten. This rearrangement joins TRBV6-6 to TRBJ2-7; possibly TRBD2 for D (7 bases). The clonotype was recovered from a woman aged 55-69 years in good health. The sequenced material came from blood. The CDR3 DNA follows: TGTGCCAGCAGTCCCCGGGGGGCCCCCACCTACGAGCAGTACTTC. It translates to CASSPRGAPTYEQYF.